This entry concerns a single TCR beta chain. The record originates from a study of shared clonotypes between healthy human individuals. This table comes from immunoSEQ multiplex PCR, and its TCRdb copy is limited to in-frame clones, with some not included. The repertoire holds about 2 million clones, about 94% seen once, with less than 1.5% in the top ten. V lost 4 bases and J lost 4; bases outside the gene matches: 4. The CDR3 is made up of 15 amino acids. Germline V gene data show CDR1 as SEHNR and CDR2 as FQNEAQ (reference sequence). Naive CD8 cells lacked CD45RO, underwent positive selection for CCR7 and left out terminally differentiated effector memory CD45RA+ cells.

The chain has TRBV7-9 and TRBJ2-1; 10 nucleotides align to TRBD2. The receptor was isolated from a man between 18 and 29 years old in good health. Source material: naive CD8+ T cells sorted from blood. Here the CDR3 reads CASSSRLAGYNEQFF. CDR3 coding DNA: TGTGCCAGCAGCTCTCGACTAGCGGGTTACAATGAGCAGTTCTTC.